These 12 T cell receptor beta chains share one sample of origin, sequenced in a study of blood T cell repertoires in COVID-19. Profiled with immunoSEQ multiplex PCR; TCRdb holds only in-frame clones, not every one. Of roughly 400,000 clones listed, over 75% are singletons. Specimen: PBMCs or T cells enriched from blood (not recorded which). These receptors were taken from a woman between 40 and 55 years old with acute COVID-19.

The gene calls are TRBV7-9 and TRBJ1-1; the D is unclear. Germline loops: CDR1 SEHNR, CDR2 FQNEAQ (reference sequence). The CDR3 covers 14 residues. The germline V and J ends were trimmed by 4 bases and 4 bases, with 13 bases remaining between them. CDR3 sequence (DNA): TGTGCCAGCAGCTCCGGCGGGGTTGGCACTGAAGCTTTCTTT. It specifies CASSSGGVGTEAFF.

The J gene is TRBJ2-2, the V gene TRBV25-1; D is uncertain. The CDR3 is 14 amino acids. With 4 bases removed from V and 5 bases from J, the gap between germline ends came to 11 bases. Germline lookup yields CDR1 MGHDK and CDR2 SYGVNS. CDR3 region: CASSAPDTTGELFF. Written as DNA, the CDR3 is TGTGCCAGCAGTGCCCCTGACACGACCGGGGAGCTGTTTTTT.

The V and J genes are TRBV27 and TRBJ1-2; possibly TRBD1 for D (6 bases). This CDR3 is built from 13 residues. With 4 bases removed from V and 5 bases from J, the gap between germline ends came to 11 bases. Germline V gives CDR1 MNHEY, CDR2 SMNVEV (reference sequence). Here the CDR3 reads CASSSPQGYGYTF. In DNA form, the CDR3 reads TGTGCCAGCAGTTCCCCCCAGGGGTATGGCTACACCTTC.

The V and J genes are TRBV3-1 (or the pseudogene TRBV3-2) and TRBJ2-3, with 8 bases aligning to TRBD2. The junction had 7 bases not matched to a gene; V was cut back by 3 bases and J by 2 bases. The CDR3 consists of 16 residues. CDR1 LGHDT and CDR2 YNNKEL come from the germline V gene (reference sequence). CDR3 DNA: TGTGCCAGCAGCCATATCAAGCGGGGGCCCACAGATACGCAGTATTTT. Translating it yields CASSHIKRGPTDTQYF.

The V and J genes are TRBV5-4 and TRBJ1-1; TRBD1 agrees at 9 bases. The CDR3 contains 15 residues. V shed 4 bases and J 1 base; nucleotides not matched to a gene: 5. The germline CDR1 and CDR2 sequences are SGHNT and YYREEE (reference sequence). In DNA, the CDR3 is TGTGCCAGCAGCACTCCGGGACAGGGGAACACTGAAGCTTTCTTT. This codes for CASSTPGQGNTEAFF.

V is TRBV13 and J is TRBJ1-5, with TRBD1 as a possible D gene (6 bases). Trimming took 4 bases from V and 5 from J, leaving 15 bases between them. The CDR3 has 15 amino acids. CDR1 and CDR2 from the germline V gene are PRHDT and FYEKMQ (reference sequence). CDR3 sequence: CASSSRDKQHQPQHF. In DNA, the CDR3 is TGTGCCAGCAGCTCCCGGGACAAGCAACATCAGCCCCAGCATTTT.

V and J are TRBV29-1 and TRBJ1-2, with D hard to call. The germline V gene has CDR1 SQVTM and CDR2 ANQGSEA. The germline V and J ends were trimmed by 4 bases and 3 bases, with 9 bases remaining between them. This CDR3 region has 12 residues. The CDR3 DNA reads TGCAGCGTTGTGTTAGGAGACTATGGCTACACCTTC. Translating it yields CSVVLGDYGYTF.

The chain employs TRBV28 and TRBJ2-3; unclear D gene. Between the trimmed V and J ends, which lost 6 bases and 0 bases, there was a span of 7 bases. CDR1 is MDHEN, CDR2 SYDVKM, per germline. The CDR3 extends over 13 amino acids. CDR3 sequence (DNA): TGTGCCAGCAGACCGAGTAGCACAGATACGCAGTATTTT. It is translated as CASRPSSTDTQYF. Variable domain in full (rest from reference TRBV28 and TRBJ2-3): DVKVTQSSRYLVKRTGEKVFLECVQDMDHENMFWYRQDPGLGLRLIYFSYDVKMKEKGDIPEGYSVSREKKERFSLILESASTNQTSMYLCASRPSSTDTQYFGPGTRLTVL.

V gene TRBV5-1 combines with J gene TRBJ2-5; D call uncertain. Deletions cut 4 bases from V and 7 bases from J, with 14 bases between. CDR1 and CDR2 (germline): SGHRS, YFSETQ. The CDR3 has 13 residues. In DNA, the CDR3 is TGCGCCAGCAGCATAGAGGCCCAATCGACCCAGTACTTC. This sequence encodes CASSIEAQSTQYF.

This sequence joins TRBV18 and TRBJ1-1, with D possibly TRBD1 on 5 matching bases. Germline V lookup: CDR1 KGHSH, CDR2 LQKENI. The V and J ends lost 3 bases and 1 base respectively, with 9 bases between them. The CDR3 covers 14 residues. CDR3 nucleotide sequence: TGTGCCAGCTCACCTCAAGGACAGAACACTGAAGCTTTCTTT. This translates into CASSPQGQNTEAFF.

The rearrangement uses TRBV5-4 and TRBJ1-1; D ambiguous. V was trimmed by 4 bases and J by 9 bases, leaving 13 bases between them. Looked up from germline, CDR1 is SGHNT and CDR2 is YYREEE (reference sequence). The CDR3 is 12 amino acids. The CDR3 region has the DNA TGTGCCAGCAGCCGGGAGCGGTTCAAAGCTTTCTTT. Encoded protein: CASSRERFKAFF.

This chain joins TRBV24-1 and TRBJ2-1; TRBD1 agrees at 7 bases. The J segment lost 5 bases and the V segment lost 4 bases, leaving 7 bases of the junction unmatched. The germline CDR1 and CDR2 sequences are KGHDR and SFDVKD. This CDR3 spans 15 amino acids. As DNA, the CDR3 is TGTGCCACCAGTGACGCCGGGACAGCCAACAATGAGCAGTTCTTC. It encodes CATSDAGTANNEQFF.